The entry that follows covers one T cell receptor beta chain sequence. This sample is part of a study of blood T cell repertoires in COVID-19. Across the study: From the United States, Italy and Spain came samples of acute and convalescent COVID-19. Sources were T cells, B-cell-depleted T cells, or PBMCs; the material itself was cDNA or gDNA.

Profiled with immunoSEQ multiplex PCR; TCRdb holds only in-frame clones, not every one. Of 300,000 to 400,000 clones listed, roughly 88% were seen once; the top ten hold 5%. Which cohort a participant joined came from the clinical history participants gave. Donors in Cohort 3 counted as recovered after two negative PCRs, clearance, or symptom resolution. This CDR3 is 11 amino acids long. V was pared by 0 bases and J by 11 bases, with 10 bases between. Germline-derived CDR1 and CDR2 are DFQATT and SNEGSKA (reference sequence). Source material: PBMCs or T cells enriched from blood (not recorded which). This chain connects TRBV20-1 to TRBJ1-1, with unresolved D. This clonotype was obtained from a man aged 25 to 40 who had recovered from COVID-19. The CDR3, as DNA: TGCAGTGCTAGAGATACTCCTCGCGCTTTCTTT. It translates to CSARDTPRAFF.